Listed below are T cell receptor beta chains from one sample, sequenced in a study of metastatic and nonmetastatic thyroid tumors. TCRdb re-analyzed the PCR reads through MiXCR. The sample records under 15,000 clones, under 30% being singletons. The sequenced sample was tumor tissue. These receptors came from a female donor with papillary thyroid cancer or a benign thyroid nodule (not recorded which). Some clones in this sample may be carry-over from other donors' samples. Each CDR3 is given with its conserved first and last residue. Each record gives: CDR3 protein, clone size, J gene, V gene, CDR3 length. The size entry is marked missing in some rows and otherwise reads once, few, many or a size class.

CASSYGDGSYEQYF,.,TRBJ2-7,TRBV6-5,14
CSARAGGRAEAFF,.,TRBJ1-1,TRBV20-1,13
CASSGETSVQYF,medium-sized,TRBJ2-7,TRBV11-2,12
CAIGVPFSGGDNEQFF,many,TRBJ2-1,TRBV10-3,16
CASSQTGYDGYTF,many,TRBJ1-2,TRBV7-8,13
CASSSLAVNSNQPQHF,few,TRBJ1-5,TRBV6-5,16
CATSKTRVTSHEQYF,few,TRBJ2-7,TRBV15,15
CASSFGGAMYEQYF,.,TRBJ2-7,TRBV7-8,14
CASRKRPGQGNSPLHF,many,TRBJ1-6,TRBV19,16
CASSPGQGPFYEQYF,.,TRBJ2-7,TRBV28,15
CASSSTMYQNIQYF,many,TRBJ2-4,TRBV11-3,14
CASSFLGAANTEAFF,.,TRBJ1-1,TRBV19,15
CASSHGTRHSHPHF,few,TRBJ1-6,TRBV6-1,14
CASSLGGCSSYEHYF,.,TRBJ2-7,TRBV28,15
CASSLGAGDRAFF,many,TRBJ1-1,TRBV5-1,13
CAWSTLAGSVYNEQFF,.,TRBJ2-1,TRBV30,16
CASNGGENNQPQHF,few,TRBJ1-5,TRBV6-1,14
CATSDVTGGVTDTQYF,few,TRBJ2-3,TRBV24-1,16
CASSPRDAPYNEQFF,.,TRBJ2-1,TRBV9,15
CASSPGQGAYGYTF,.,TRBJ1-2,TRBV18,14
CASSPLAGGPGEQFF,many,TRBJ2-1,TRBV7-7,15
CASGPGADGANVLTF,.,TRBJ2-6,TRBV19,15
CAWRAESNSPLHF,.,TRBJ1-6,TRBV30,13
CSARILDTLETQYF,few,TRBJ2-5,TRBV20-1,14
CASSGTAQETQYF,medium-sized,TRBJ2-5,TRBV6-1,13
CAISKDSQTNEQFF,many,TRBJ2-1,TRBV10-3,14
CASSPSTDTQYF,few,TRBJ2-3,TRBV7-6,12
CASSIQRIGELFF,few,TRBJ2-2,TRBV19,13